What follows are 18 T cell receptor beta chains derived from one specimen sequenced in a study of T-cell memory formation after mild COVID-19. TCRdb re-analysed the 5' RACE reads in MiXCR, keeping a single row per CDR3 protein. This repertoire shows hundreds of thousands of distinct CDR3 sequences, around 28% found once; its top ten account for roughly 13%. The specimen sequenced was PBMCs or a T cell subset sorted from them (not recorded which). These receptors originate from an adult woman who had mild COVID-19 (a few samples of this study predate the infection). Cell type and time point are not known.

Only a few counts were recorded for this clonotype. The chain carries TRBV12-3 or TRBV12-4 and TRBJ2-3; D gene ambiguous. Trimming removed 8 bases from V and 0 bases from J, with 9 bases in between. The CDR3 totals 13 residues. DNA for the CDR3: TGTGCCAGCGGTCCCGATAGCACAGATACGCAGTATTTT. Translated, it gives CASGPDSTDTQYF.

The chain joins TRBV20-1 to TRBJ1-2; maybe TRBD1 (5 bases). The length of the CDR3 is 12 residues. V gave up 8 bases and J gave up 2 bases, with 12 bases separating them. CDR1 and CDR2 from the germline V gene are DFQATT and SNEGSKA (reference sequence). The CDR3 DNA reads as TGCAGTCCCTACGAGGGGAACTATGGCTACACCTTC. Translated: CSPYEGNYGYTF.

The rearrangement joins TRBV6-5 to TRBJ2-7; the match to TRBD1 covers 8 bases. With 3 bases clipped from V and 2 bases from J, the junction kept 6 bases outside the gene matches. This CDR3 comprises 15 residues. Germline CDR1 and CDR2: MNHEY and SVGAGI. CDR3 amino acids: CASSYTGQGPYEQYF. The DNA for the CDR3 is TGTGCCAGCAGTTATACCGGACAGGGTCCCTACGAGCAGTACTTC.

The rearrangement uses TRBV2 and TRBJ2-1; the match to TRBD2 covers 10 bases. V trimming: 8 bases; J trimming: 7 bases; junction bases outside the gene matches: 5. The length of the CDR3 is 13 residues. CDR1 is SNHLY, CDR2 FYNNEI, per germline. The CDR3 loop is CASGLAELNEQFF. The CDR3 region has the DNA TGTGCCAGCGGACTAGCGGAGCTTAATGAGCAGTTCTTC.

The chain carries TRBV6-5 and TRBJ2-2; 9 positions agree with TRBD1. V shed 8 bases and J 1 base; nucleotides not matched to a gene: 8. Germline CDR1 is MNHEY and CDR2 is SVGAGI. The CDR3 is 16 residues long. This CDR3 is CASLDRGALNTGELFF. Written as DNA, the CDR3 is TGTGCCAGCCTTGACAGGGGGGCATTGAACACCGGGGAGCTGTTTTTT.

J is TRBJ2-1 and V is TRBV25-1; 11 bases line up with TRBD2. V trimming: 5 bases; J trimming: 5 bases; junction bases outside the gene matches: 11. This CDR3 is 17 amino acids long. Germline CDR1 reads MGHDK; CDR2 reads SYGVNS. The CDR3 reads CASSRVAGGPVDNEQFF. As DNA, the CDR3 is TGTGCCAGCAGTAGGGTAGCGGGAGGGCCAGTAGACAATGAGCAGTTCTTC.

The chain carries TRBV5-1 and TRBJ1-5; D is uncertain. Per the germline V gene, CDR1 is SGHRS and CDR2 is YFSETQ. Trimming shortened V by 0 bases and J by 1 base, and 5 bases separated the two germline ends. This CDR3 contains 14 residues. CDR3 amino acids: CASSLDGSNQPQHF. DNA for the CDR3: TGCGCCAGCAGCTTGGACGGAAGCAATCAGCCCCAGCATTTT.

This clonotype has only a few counts. The CDR3 DNA reads TGTGCCAGCAGCCCGGACAGTCCGGAGACCCAGTACTTC. Protein: CASSPDSPETQYF. The V call is TRBV7-9, the J call TRBJ2-5; D is possibly TRBD1 (6 bases). The CDR3 is made up of 13 amino acids. Germline loops: CDR1 SEHNR, CDR2 FQNEAQ (reference sequence). Trimming removed 5 bases from V and 5 bases from J, with 12 bases in between.

The rearrangement links TRBV7-6 to TRBJ2-2; D ambiguous. The length of the CDR3 is 16 residues. The germline V and J ends were trimmed by 5 bases and 1 base, with 14 bases remaining between them. Germline V gene data show CDR1 as SGHVS and CDR2 as FNYEAQ. The CDR3 nucleotides read TGTGCCAGCAGCGACGTGTCGCAGAGGAACACCGGGGAGCTGTTTTTT. Translating gives CASSDVSQRNTGELFF.

Details on this clonotype: At one end the junction does not follow the germline gene, possibly because of a read error. This chain connects TRBV14 to TRBJ1-2; the match to TRBD1 covers 10 bases. The germline gives CDR1 SGHDN, CDR2 FVKESK. The CDR3 covers 16 residues. The CDR3 coding sequence is TGTGCCAGCAGCCAAGGGGCCGGGACAGGGGAAGGAGGCTACACATTC. Translation: CASSQGAGTGEGGYTF.

This clonotype appeared a few times. This sequence joins TRBV7-9 and TRBJ1-3; D not resolved. From germline, CDR1 is SEHNR and CDR2 FQNEAQ (reference sequence). Trimming removed 6 bases from V and 1 base from J, with 16 bases in between. The CDR3 has 16 amino acids. The CDR3 nucleotides are TGTGCCAGCAGTCCCACGGGGTTCGTTTCTGGAAACACCATATATTTT. This gives the protein CASSPTGFVSGNTIYF.

This rearrangement joins TRBV7-9 to TRBJ2-5; the D is unclear. With 0 bases removed from V and 2 bases from J, the gap between germline ends came to 13 bases. CDR1 SEHNR and CDR2 FQNEAQ come from the germline V gene (reference sequence). The CDR3 is made up of 16 amino acids. Written as DNA, the CDR3 is TGTGCCAGCAGCTTAGCCCGGGTAAAGAAACAAGAGACCCAGTACTTC. Translating gives CASSLARVKKQETQYF.

This clonotype was counted only a few times. This chain joins TRBV5-1 and TRBJ2-7; the D is unclear. V gave up 2 bases and J gave up 3 bases, with 12 bases separating them. Germline V lookup: CDR1 SGHRS, CDR2 YFSETQ. CDR3 length: 14 amino acids. CDR3 region: CASSFGSSIYEQYF. The CDR3 DNA reads as TGCGCCAGCAGCTTCGGGTCTTCAATCTACGAGCAGTACTTC.

There are a few counts of this clonotype. This chain joins TRBV5-1 and TRBJ2-1; TRBD1 matches 8 bases. The CDR3 runs to 14 residues. Germline CDR1 and CDR2: SGHRS and YFSETQ. V dropped 5 bases and J dropped 2; count of bases not matched to a gene: 3. CDR3 in DNA: TGCGCCAGCAGAGACAGGGGCCCCTACAATGAGCAGTTCTTC. Amino acid sequence: CASRDRGPYNEQFF.

This clonotype was picked up a small number of times. The chain joins TRBV7-6 to TRBJ2-7; possible D gene TRBD2, 5 bases. Germline CDR1 reads SGHVS; CDR2 reads FNYEAQ. There are 14 residues in the CDR3. Trimming stripped 5 bases from V and 0 bases from J, with 11 bases between. This CDR3 is CASSPVGSSYEQYF. Written as DNA, the CDR3 is TGTGCCAGCAGCCCTGTGGGGAGCTCCTACGAGCAGTACTTC. The full variable domain, with the rest looked up from reference TRBV7-6 and TRBJ2-7, is GAGVSQSPRYKVTKRGQDVALRCDPISGHVSLYWYRQALGQGPEFLTYFNYEAQQDKSGLPNDRFSAERPEGSISTLTIQRTEQRDSAMYRCASSPVGSSYEQYFGPGTRLTVT.

This clonotype was seen a handful of times. V is TRBV9 and J is TRBJ1-2; the D is unclear. CDR1 SGDLS and CDR2 YYNGEE come from the germline V gene. The V gene lost 1 base and the J gene lost 4 bases, with 11 bases spanning the gap. This CDR3 has 14 residues. The CDR3 coding sequence is TGTGCCAGCAGCGTATCCGGACCCGGCTATGGCTACACCTTC. This codes for CASSVSGPGYGYTF.

The sample holds a few counts of this clonotype. J is TRBJ1-1 and V is TRBV6-5; a possible D gene is TRBD1 (5 bases). CDR3 length equals 17 residues. Germline lookup yields CDR1 MNHEY and CDR2 SVGAGI. Trimming removed 2 bases from V and 2 bases from J, with 18 bases in between. The CDR3: CASSYEFTQVGNTEAFF. CDR3 sequence (DNA): TGTGCCAGCAGTTACGAATTCACACAGGTTGGTAACACTGAAGCTTTCTTT.

J is TRBJ2-4 and V is TRBV5-1, with a tentative D call TRBD2 (5 bases). Germline CDR1 reads SGHRS; CDR2 reads YFSETQ. Trimming left V 3 bases short and J 7 bases short, with 11 bases between. The CDR3 is made up of 13 amino acids. The CDR3 DNA follows: TGCGCCAGCAGCTGGCCGGGAAATAACATTCAGTACTTC. Amino acid sequence: CASSWPGNNIQYF.